The 15 T cell receptor beta chains reported below all come from one sample, sequenced in a study of human T cells and chemical hapten exposure. Via MiXCR, TCRdb re-called the RACE reads, giving one row per CDR3 protein. The repertoire has just under 350,000 distinct CDR3 sequences, roughly 6.9% of them found once; the top ten carry approximately 8.9%. Indicated time point: patch test 1, 2 weeks after DPC sensitization. Treatment noted: therapeutic diphenylcyclopropenone sensitization with weekly scalp DPC. The material sequenced was whole blood, taken in connection with sensitization to the hapten diphenylcyclopropenone (DPC). The receptors were gathered from a woman under 30 with alopecia areata. Some clones in this sample may be carry-over from other donors' samples.

This clonotype was found many times. The chain couples TRBV7-2 to TRBJ2-5; D assignment may be TRBD1 or TRBD2 (5 bases each). Trimming pared 6 bases from V and 2 bases from J, leaving 10 bases between. Germline V lookup: CDR1 SGHTA, CDR2 FQGNSA. This CDR3 contains 13 residues. Written as DNA, the CDR3 is TGTGCCAGCAGTCATGGGGGTCAAGAGACCCAGTACTTC. Protein product: CASSHGGQETQYF.

In its sample, this clonotype was seen a few times. J is TRBJ1-1 and V is TRBV7-9; 8 bases agree with TRBD1. V was pared by 6 bases and J by 8 bases, with 5 bases of the junction left unmatched. The CDR3 extends over 12 amino acids. Germline assignment: CDR1 SEHNR and CDR2 FQNEAQ (reference sequence). The CDR3 protein is CASRLGQGEAFF. CDR3 bases: TGTGCCAGCAGACTCGGACAGGGCGAAGCTTTCTTT.

In its sample, this clonotype was seen a few times. V is TRBV28 and J is TRBJ2-1; D call uncertain. This CDR3 spans 11 amino acids. Germline V gene data show CDR1 as MDHEN and CDR2 as SYDVKM. V gave up 4 bases and J gave up 9 bases, with 7 bases separating them. CDR3 in amino acids: CASSWWGEQFF. CDR3 nucleotides: TGTGCCAGCAGTTGGTGGGGTGAGCAGTTCTTC.

The V and J genes are TRBV5-5 and TRBJ2-3; TRBD2 agrees at 9 bases. The CDR3 extends over 18 amino acids. CDR1 SGHKS and CDR2 YYEKEE come from the germline V gene (reference sequence). V was pared by 4 bases and J by 2 bases, with 14 bases of the junction left unmatched. CDR3 protein: CASSHAPPERGVTDTQYF. The CDR3 nucleotides read TGTGCCAGCAGCCACGCCCCCCCCGAGCGGGGGGTCACAGATACGCAGTATTTT.

The V and J genes are TRBV29-1 and TRBJ1-1; the D gene is possibly TRBD1 (5 bases). V lost 7 bases and J 6 bases, leaving 21 bases between the germline ends. CDR3 size: 14 residues. Germline CDR1 is SQVTM and CDR2 is ANQGSEA. CDR3 sequence reads: CSAGTQPAGAEAFF. The CDR3 coding sequence is TGCAGCGCCGGAACCCAACCCGCGGGGGCTGAAGCTTTCTTT.

The genes are TRBV7-3 and TRBJ1-1; a possible D gene is TRBD1 (6 bases). The CDR3 length is 15 residues. Germline values: CDR1 SGHTA, CDR2 FQGTGA. V was shortened by 5 bases and J by 3 bases, with 16 bases between the two germline ends. The CDR3, as DNA: TGTGCCAGCAGCCTATTTGGGGGCTCGGACACTGAAGCTTTCTTT. Protein: CASSLFGGSDTEAFF.

This clonotype was counted between two and nine times. The chain couples TRBV2 to TRBJ2-3; unclear D gene. V was pared by 4 bases and J by 5 bases, with 13 bases between. Germline V gene lookup returns CDR1 SNHLY and CDR2 FYNNEI. This CDR3 is built from 14 residues. DNA for the CDR3: TGTGCCAGCAGTGGAACCCGGGCTTTAGATACGCAGTATTTT. Its protein is CASSGTRALDTQYF. The variable domain in full, completed from reference TRBV2 and TRBJ2-3, reads EPEVTQTPSHQVTQMGQEVILRCVPISNHLYFYWYRQILGQKVEFLVSFYNNEISEKSEIFDDQFSVERPDGSNFTLKIRSTKLEDSAMYFCASSGTRALDTQYFGPGTRLTVL.

This clonotype was picked up a small number of times. This chain's CDR3 is CSARLAGGGPGTQYF. The CDR3 DNA reads as TGCAGTGCTCGCCTAGCGGGGGGGGGCCCCGGTACGCAGTATTTT. The V and J genes are TRBV20-1 and TRBJ2-3, with 12 bases lining up with TRBD2. This CDR3 region has 15 residues. The junction had 11 bases not matched to a gene; V was cut back by 5 bases and J by 8 bases. In germline, CDR1 is DFQATT, CDR2 SNEGSKA (reference sequence).

This clonotype was seen many times. This chain connects TRBV11-2 to TRBJ2-1; 8 bases align to TRBD2. The CDR3 runs to 16 residues. Losses at the gene ends were 4 bases for V and 6 bases for J; bases not matched to a gene: 11. The germline V gene has CDR1 SGHAT and CDR2 FQNNGV. CDR3 coding DNA: TGTGCCAGCAGCTCAGAACGGGGGGGGCTTTCCAATGAGCAGTTCTTC. Translation gives CASSSERGGLSNEQFF. The variable domain in full, completed from reference TRBV11-2 and TRBJ2-1, reads EAGVAQSPRYKIIEKRQSVAFWCNPISGHATLYWYQQILGQGPKLLIQFQNNGVVDDSQLPKDRFSAERLKGVDSTLKIQPAKLEDSAVYLCASSSERGGLSNEQFFGPGTRLTVL.

This clonotype was recorded at least ten times. The genes are TRBV12-3 or TRBV12-4 and TRBJ2-5; maybe TRBD1 (5 bases). Trimming pared 5 bases from V and 4 bases from J, leaving 17 bases between. CDR3 length: 15 amino acids. The CDR3 DNA sequence: TGTGCCAGCAGTCCGAAGGACACGTCGGGAGAGACCCAGTACTTC. It translates to CASSPKDTSGETQYF.

This clonotype has a count of ten or more. This rearrangement joins TRBV13 to TRBJ2-5, with TRBD2 identical over 14 bases. The CDR3 is 17 residues long. Germline lookup yields CDR1 PRHDT and CDR2 FYEKMQ (reference sequence). V shed 5 bases, J shed 2 bases, and the junction held 7 bases outside the gene matches. The CDR3 nucleotides read TGTGCCAGCAGCCCCAGACTAGCGGGGGGGCTACAAGAGACCCAGTACTTC. It specifies CASSPRLAGGLQETQYF. The entire variable domain, with the rest obtained from reference TRBV13 and TRBJ2-5, is as follows: AAGVIQSPRHLIKEKRETATLKCYPIPRHDTVYWYQQGPGQDPQFLISFYEKMQSDKGSIPDRFSAQQFSDYHSELNMSSLELGDSALYFCASSPRLAGGLQETQYFGPGTRLLVL.

This clonotype occurred many times. The chain joins TRBV6-6 to TRBJ2-6; D is ambiguous. The ends were cut back, 2 bases at V and 0 bases at J, with 11 bases in the middle. From germline, CDR1 is MNHNY and CDR2 SVGAGI (reference sequence). There are 17 residues in the CDR3. CDR3 residues: CASSYTLSDSGANVLTF. CDR3 nucleotides: TGTGCCAGCAGTTACACCCTGTCCGACTCTGGGGCCAACGTCCTGACTTTC.

The rearrangement links TRBV3-1 to TRBJ2-3; D call uncertain. This CDR3 spans 16 amino acids. The V and J ends lost 2 bases and 1 base respectively, with 13 bases between them. Looked up from germline, CDR1 is LGHDT and CDR2 is YNNKEL (reference sequence). CDR3 in amino acids: CASSQRSGSGTDTQYF. The CDR3 DNA is TGTGCCAGCAGCCAACGCTCAGGCAGTGGCACAGATACGCAGTATTTT.

The rearrangement uses TRBV6-5 and TRBJ1-1; 8 bases fit TRBD1. The junction had 6 bases not matched to a gene; V was cut back by 7 bases and J by 8 bases. Germline loops: CDR1 MNHEY, CDR2 SVGAGI. The CDR3 is 12 amino acids. The CDR3 DNA reads as TGTGCCAGCACCGGACAGGGCGAAGAAGCTTTCTTT. This translates into CASTGQGEEAFF.

This clonotype appeared a few times. The rearrangement links TRBV11-2 to TRBJ2-3; 11 nucleotides match TRBD2. V shed 2 bases, J shed 5 bases, and the junction held 30 bases outside the gene matches. The CDR3 runs 24 residues. Germline assignment: CDR1 SGHAT and CDR2 FQNNGV. The CDR3 is CASSLSSRPGSELAGGPREDTQYF. The CDR3 DNA follows: TGTGCCAGCAGCTTATCCTCCCGCCCAGGTTCCGAATTAGCGGGGGGGCCTAGAGAAGATACGCAGTATTTT.